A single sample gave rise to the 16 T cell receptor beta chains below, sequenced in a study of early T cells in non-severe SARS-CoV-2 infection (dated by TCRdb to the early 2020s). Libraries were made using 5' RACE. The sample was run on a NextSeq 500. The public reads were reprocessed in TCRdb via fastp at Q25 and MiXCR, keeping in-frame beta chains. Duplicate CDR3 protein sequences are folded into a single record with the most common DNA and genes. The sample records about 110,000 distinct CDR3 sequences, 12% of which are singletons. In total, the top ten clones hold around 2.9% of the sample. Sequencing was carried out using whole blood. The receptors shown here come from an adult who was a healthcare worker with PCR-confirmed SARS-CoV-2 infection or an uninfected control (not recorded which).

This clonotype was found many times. The CDR3 DNA sequence: TGCAGCTTTACTAGCGGGGCTTACCAAGAGACCCAGTACTTC. It specifies CSFTSGAYQETQYF. The chain couples TRBV29-1 to TRBJ2-5, with 10 bases that match TRBD2. V shed 8 bases and J 0 bases; nucleotides not matched to a gene: 6. CDR1 and CDR2 (germline): SQVTM, ANQGSEA. CDR3 size: 14 residues.

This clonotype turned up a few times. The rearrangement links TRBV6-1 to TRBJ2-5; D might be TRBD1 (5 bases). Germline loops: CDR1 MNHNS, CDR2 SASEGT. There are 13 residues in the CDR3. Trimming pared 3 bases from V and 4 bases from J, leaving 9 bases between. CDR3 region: CASSEGPSETQYF. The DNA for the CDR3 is TGTGCCAGCAGTGAGGGGCCGTCAGAGACCCAGTACTTC.

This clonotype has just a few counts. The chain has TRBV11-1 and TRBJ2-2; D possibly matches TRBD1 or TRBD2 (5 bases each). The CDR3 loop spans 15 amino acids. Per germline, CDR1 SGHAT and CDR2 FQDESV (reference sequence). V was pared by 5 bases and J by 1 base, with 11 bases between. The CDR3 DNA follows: TGTGCCAGCAGCCATGAGGGGAGGAACACCGGGGAGCTGTTTTTT. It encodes CASSHEGRNTGELFF.

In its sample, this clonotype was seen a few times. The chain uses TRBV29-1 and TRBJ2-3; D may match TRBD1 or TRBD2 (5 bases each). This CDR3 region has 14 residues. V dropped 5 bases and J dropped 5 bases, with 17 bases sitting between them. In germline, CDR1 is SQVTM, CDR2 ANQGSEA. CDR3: CSVCPGPYGDTQYF. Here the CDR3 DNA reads TGCAGCGTTTGTCCGGGACCCTACGGAGATACGCAGTATTTT.

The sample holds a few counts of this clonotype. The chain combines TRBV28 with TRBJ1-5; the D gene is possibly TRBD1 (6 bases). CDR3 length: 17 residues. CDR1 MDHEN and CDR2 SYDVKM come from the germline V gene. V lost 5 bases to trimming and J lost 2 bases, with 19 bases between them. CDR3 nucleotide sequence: TGTGCCAGCAGTACGGGGGGGGCAGGGAGAGGCAATCAGCCCCAGCATTTT. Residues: CASSTGGAGRGNQPQHF.

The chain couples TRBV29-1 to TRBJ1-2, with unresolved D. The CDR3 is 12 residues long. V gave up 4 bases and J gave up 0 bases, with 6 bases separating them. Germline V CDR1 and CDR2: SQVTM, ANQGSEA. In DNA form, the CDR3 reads TGCAGCGTTGTCATGGCTAACTATGGCTACACCTTC. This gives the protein CSVVMANYGYTF.

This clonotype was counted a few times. The CDR3: CASRDTGSFSGNTIYF. CDR3 coding DNA: TGTGCCAGCCGGGACACCGGATCCTTCTCTGGAAACACCATATATTTT. J is TRBJ1-3 and V is TRBV12-3 or TRBV12-4, with D perhaps matching TRBD1 (6 bases). The CDR3 totals 16 residues. With 8 bases removed from V and 0 bases from J, the gap between germline ends came to 17 bases.

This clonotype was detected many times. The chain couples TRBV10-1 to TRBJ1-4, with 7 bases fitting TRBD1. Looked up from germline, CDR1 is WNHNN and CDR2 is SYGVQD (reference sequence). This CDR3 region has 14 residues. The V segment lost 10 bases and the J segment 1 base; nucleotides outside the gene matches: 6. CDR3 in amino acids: CAKSRTGTNEKLFF. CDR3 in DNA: TGCGCCAAATCGCGGACAGGAACTAATGAAAAACTGTTTTTT.

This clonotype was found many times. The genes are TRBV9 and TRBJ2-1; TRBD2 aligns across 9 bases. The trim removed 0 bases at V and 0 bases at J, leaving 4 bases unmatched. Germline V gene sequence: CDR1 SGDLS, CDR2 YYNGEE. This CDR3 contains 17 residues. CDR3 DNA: TGTGCCAGCAGCGTAGAGGCTAGCGGGGCCTCCTACAATGAGCAGTTCTTC. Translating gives CASSVEASGASYNEQFF.

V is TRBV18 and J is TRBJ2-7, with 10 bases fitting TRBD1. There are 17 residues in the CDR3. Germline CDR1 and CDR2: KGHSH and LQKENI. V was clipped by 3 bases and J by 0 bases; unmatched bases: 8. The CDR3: CASSPLGTGDLSYEQYF. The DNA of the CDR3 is TGTGCCAGCTCACCTCTCGGGACAGGGGATCTCTCCTACGAGCAGTACTTC.

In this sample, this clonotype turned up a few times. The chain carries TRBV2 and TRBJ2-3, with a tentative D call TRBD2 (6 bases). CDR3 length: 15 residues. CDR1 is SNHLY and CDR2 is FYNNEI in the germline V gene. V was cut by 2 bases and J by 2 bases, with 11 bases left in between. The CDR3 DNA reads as TGTGCCAGCAGTGAACCGCGGGGAGTCACAGATACGCAGTATTTT. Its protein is CASSEPRGVTDTQYF.

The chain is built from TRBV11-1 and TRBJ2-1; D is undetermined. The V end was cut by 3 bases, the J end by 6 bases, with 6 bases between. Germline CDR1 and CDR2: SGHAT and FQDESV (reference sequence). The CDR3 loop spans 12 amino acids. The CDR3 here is CASSFGRNEQFF. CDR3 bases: TGTGCCAGCAGCTTCGGGCGCAATGAGCAGTTCTTC.

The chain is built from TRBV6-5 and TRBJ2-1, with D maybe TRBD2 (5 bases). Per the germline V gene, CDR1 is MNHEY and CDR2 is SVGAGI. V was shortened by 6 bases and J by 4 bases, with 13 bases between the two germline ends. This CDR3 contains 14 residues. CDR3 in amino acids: CASRSRTGYNEQFF. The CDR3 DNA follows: TGTGCCAGCAGGTCTCGGACGGGATACAATGAGCAGTTCTTC.

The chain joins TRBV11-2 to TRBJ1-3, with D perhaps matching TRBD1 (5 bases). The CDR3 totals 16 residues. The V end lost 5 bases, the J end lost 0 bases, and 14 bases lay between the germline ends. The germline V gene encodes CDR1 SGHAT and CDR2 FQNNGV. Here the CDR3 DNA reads TGTGCCAGCAGCCTATTGGGGCGTTCCTCTGGAAACACCATATATTTT. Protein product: CASSLLGRSSGNTIYF. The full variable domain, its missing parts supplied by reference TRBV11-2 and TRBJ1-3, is EAGVAQSPRYKIIEKRQSVAFWCNPISGHATLYWYQQILGQGPKLLIQFQNNGVVDDSQLPKDRFSAERLKGVDSTLKIQPAKLEDSAVYLCASSLLGRSSGNTIYFGEGSWLTVV.

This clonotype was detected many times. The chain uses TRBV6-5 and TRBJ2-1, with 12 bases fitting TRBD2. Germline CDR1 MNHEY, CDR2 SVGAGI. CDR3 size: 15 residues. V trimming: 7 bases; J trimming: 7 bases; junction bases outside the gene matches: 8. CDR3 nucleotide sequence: TGTGCCAGCACTGCTAGCGGGAGGGCGGGAAATGAGCAGTTCTTC. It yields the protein CASTASGRAGNEQFF.

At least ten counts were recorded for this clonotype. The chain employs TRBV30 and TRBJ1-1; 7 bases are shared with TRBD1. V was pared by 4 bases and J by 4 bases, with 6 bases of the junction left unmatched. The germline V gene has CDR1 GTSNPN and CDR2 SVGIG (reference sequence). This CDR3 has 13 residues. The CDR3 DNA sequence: TGTGCCTGGACGGGGCAGGGGGGCACTGAAGCTTTCTTT. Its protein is CAWTGQGGTEAFF. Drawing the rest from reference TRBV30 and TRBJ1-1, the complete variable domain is SQTIHQWPATLVQPVGSPLSLECTVEGTSNPNLYWYRQAAGRGLQLLFYSVGIGQISSEVPQNLSASRPQDRQFILSSKKLLLSDSGFYLCAWTGQGGTEAFFGQGTRLTVV.